The 3 T cell receptor beta chains presented below share a single source sample, sequenced in a study of blood T cell repertoires in COVID-19. The protocol was immunoSEQ multiplex PCR, while the TCRdb copy is restricted to in-frame clones and leaves out a portion. The data show about 200,000 clones, more than 75% seen once. The sample taken for sequencing was peripheral blood. The receptors originated from a middle-aged man with active or convalescent COVID-19.

The chain couples TRBV7-6 to TRBJ2-1; 12 nucleotides match TRBD1. V was pared by 2 bases and J by 4 bases, with 12 bases of the junction left unmatched. This CDR3 contains 19 residues. The germline CDR1 and CDR2 sequences are SGHVS and FNYEAQ. The CDR3: CASSLRGQGAIPAYNEQFF. The CDR3 region has the DNA TGTGCCAGCAGCTTAAGGGGACAGGGGGCAATACCCGCTTACAATGAGCAGTTCTTC.

The J gene is TRBJ1-2, the V gene TRBV28, with TRBD1 matching over 12 bases. This CDR3 is 14 amino acids long. Germline assignment: CDR1 MDHEN and CDR2 SYDVKM. J gave up 6 bases and V 4 bases, and 3 bases lay outside the gene matches. In nucleotides, the CDR3 is TGTGCCAGCAGTTCAGGGACAGGGGGCCATGGCTACACCTTC. It specifies CASSSGTGGHGYTF.

V usage is TRBV2 and J usage is TRBJ1-2, with D possibly matching TRBD1 (5 bases). CDR3 length equals 14 residues. V was cut by 1 base and J by 7 bases, with 13 bases left in between. CDR1 SNHLY and CDR2 FYNNEI come from the germline V gene. The CDR3 sequence is CASSEVLGGVGYTF. The CDR3 bases are TGTGCCAGCAGTGAAGTGTTGGGGGGTGTTGGCTACACCTTC.